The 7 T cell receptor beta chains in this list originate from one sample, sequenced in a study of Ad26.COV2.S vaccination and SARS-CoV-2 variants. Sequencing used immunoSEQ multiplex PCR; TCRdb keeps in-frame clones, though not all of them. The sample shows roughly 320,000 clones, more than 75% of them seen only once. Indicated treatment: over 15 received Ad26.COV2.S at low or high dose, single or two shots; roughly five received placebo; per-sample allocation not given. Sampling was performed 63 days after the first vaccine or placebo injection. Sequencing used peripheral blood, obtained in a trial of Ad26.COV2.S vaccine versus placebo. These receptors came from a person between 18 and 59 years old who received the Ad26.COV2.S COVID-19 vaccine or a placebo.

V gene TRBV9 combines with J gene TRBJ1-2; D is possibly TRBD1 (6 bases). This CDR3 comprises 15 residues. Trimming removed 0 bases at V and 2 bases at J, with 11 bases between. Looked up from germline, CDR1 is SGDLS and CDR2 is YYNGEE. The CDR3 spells CASSVEPGANYGYTF. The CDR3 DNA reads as TGTGCCAGCAGCGTAGAGCCAGGGGCGAACTATGGCTACACCTTC.

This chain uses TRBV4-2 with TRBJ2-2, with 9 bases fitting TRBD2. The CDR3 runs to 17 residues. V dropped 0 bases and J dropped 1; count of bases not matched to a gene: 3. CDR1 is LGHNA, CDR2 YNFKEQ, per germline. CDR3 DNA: TGTGCCAGCAGCCAAGAGTCTAGCGGGGTGAACACCGGGGAGCTGTTTTTT. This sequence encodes CASSQESSGVNTGELFF.

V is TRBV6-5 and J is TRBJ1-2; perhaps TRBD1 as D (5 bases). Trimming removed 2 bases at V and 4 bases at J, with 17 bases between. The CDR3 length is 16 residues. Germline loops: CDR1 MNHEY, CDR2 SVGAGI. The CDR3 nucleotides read TGTGCCAGCAGTTACATGGGGCAGGGAGTAGGCTATGGCTACACCTTC. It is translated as CASSYMGQGVGYGYTF.

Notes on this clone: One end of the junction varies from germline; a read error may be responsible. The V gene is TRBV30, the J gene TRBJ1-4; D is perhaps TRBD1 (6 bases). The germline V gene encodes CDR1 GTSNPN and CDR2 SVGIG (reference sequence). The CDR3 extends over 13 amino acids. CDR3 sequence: CAWRPQGMRRGVF. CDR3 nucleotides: TGTGCCTGGAGGCCACAGGGAATGAGGCGGGGGGTTTTT.

In DNA form, the CDR3 reads TGTGCCAGCAGCTTAGTAAGGCAGGGAGCCGAGCAGTACTTC. It is translated as CASSLVRQGAEQYF. The chain carries TRBV11-2 and TRBJ2-7, with D perhaps being TRBD1 or TRBD2 (5 bases each). The germline CDR1 and CDR2 sequences are SGHAT and FQNNGV. Trimming removed 1 base from V and 6 bases from J, with 13 bases in between. This CDR3 has 14 residues.

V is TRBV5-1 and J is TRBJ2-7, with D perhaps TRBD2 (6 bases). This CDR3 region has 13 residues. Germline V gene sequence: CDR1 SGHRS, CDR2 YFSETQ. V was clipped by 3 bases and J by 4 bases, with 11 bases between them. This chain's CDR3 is CASSSALAYEQYF. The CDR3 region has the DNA TGCGCCAGCAGCTCGGCTCTAGCGTACGAGCAGTACTTC. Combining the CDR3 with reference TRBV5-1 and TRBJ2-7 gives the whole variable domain KAGVTQTPRYLIKTRGQQVTLSCSPISGHRSVSWYQQTPGQGLQFLFEYFSETQRNKGNFPGRFSGRQFSNSRSEMNVSTLELGDSALYLCASSSALAYEQYFGPGTRLTVT.

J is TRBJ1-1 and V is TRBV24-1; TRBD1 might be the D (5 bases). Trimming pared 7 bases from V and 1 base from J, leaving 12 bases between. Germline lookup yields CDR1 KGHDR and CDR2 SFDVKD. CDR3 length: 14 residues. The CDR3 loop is CATRKGPENTEAFF. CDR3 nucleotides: TGTGCCACCAGAAAGGGACCGGAGAACACTGAAGCTTTCTTT.